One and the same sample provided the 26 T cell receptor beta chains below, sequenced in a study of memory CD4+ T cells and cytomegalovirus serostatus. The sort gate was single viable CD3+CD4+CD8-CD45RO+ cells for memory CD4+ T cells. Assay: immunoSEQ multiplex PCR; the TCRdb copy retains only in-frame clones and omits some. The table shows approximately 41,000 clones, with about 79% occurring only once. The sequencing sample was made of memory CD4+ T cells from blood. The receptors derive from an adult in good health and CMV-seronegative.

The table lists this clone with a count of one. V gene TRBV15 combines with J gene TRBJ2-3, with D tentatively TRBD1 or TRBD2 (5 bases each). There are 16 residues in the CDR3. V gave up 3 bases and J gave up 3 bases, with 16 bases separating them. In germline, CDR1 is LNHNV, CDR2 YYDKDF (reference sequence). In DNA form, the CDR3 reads TGTGCCACCAGCAGGGGGCCCCGGACTTCAACAGATACGCAGTATTTT. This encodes CATSRGPRTSTDTQYF. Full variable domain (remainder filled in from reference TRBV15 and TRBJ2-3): DAMVIQNPRYQVTQFGKPVTLSCSQTLNHNVMYWYQQKSSQAPKLLFHYYDKDFNNEADTPDNFQSRRPNTSFCFLDIRSPGLGDTAMYLCATSRGPRTSTDTQYFGPGTRLTVL.

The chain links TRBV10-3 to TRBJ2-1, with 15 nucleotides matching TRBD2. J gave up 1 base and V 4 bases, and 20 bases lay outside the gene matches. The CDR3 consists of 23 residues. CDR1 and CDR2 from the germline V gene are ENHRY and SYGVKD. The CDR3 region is CAISAPSAGRGGLAGGSYNEQFF. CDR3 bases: TGTGCCATCAGTGCCCCGTCCGCGGGTCGCGGAGGACTAGCGGGAGGGTCCTACAATGAGCAGTTCTTC.

Written as DNA, the CDR3 is TGTGCCATTCGCCCTGGGCCGTCGACCTACGAGCAGTACTTC. Amino acid sequence: CAIRPGPSTYEQYF. The chain combines TRBV10-3 with TRBJ2-7; no clear D gene. This CDR3 region has 14 residues. CDR1 is ENHRY, CDR2 SYGVKD, per germline. Trimming took 9 bases from V and 2 from J, leaving 17 bases between them.

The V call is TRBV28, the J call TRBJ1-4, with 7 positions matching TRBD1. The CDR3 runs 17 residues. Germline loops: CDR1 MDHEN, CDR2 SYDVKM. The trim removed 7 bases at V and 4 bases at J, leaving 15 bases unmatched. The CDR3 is CASKQLTRQGGNEKLFF. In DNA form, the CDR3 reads TGTGCCAGCAAACAACTGACACGACAGGGTGGTAATGAAAAACTGTTTTTT.

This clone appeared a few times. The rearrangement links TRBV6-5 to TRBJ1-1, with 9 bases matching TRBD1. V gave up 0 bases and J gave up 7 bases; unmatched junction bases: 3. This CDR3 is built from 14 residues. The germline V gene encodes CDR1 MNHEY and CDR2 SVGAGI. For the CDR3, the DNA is TGTGCCAGCAGTTACTCGCCGGGACAGGGTGAAGCTTTCTTT. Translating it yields CASSYSPGQGEAFF.

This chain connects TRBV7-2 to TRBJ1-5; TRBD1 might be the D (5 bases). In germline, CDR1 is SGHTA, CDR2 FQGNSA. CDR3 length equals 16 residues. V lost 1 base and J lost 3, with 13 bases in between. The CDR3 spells CASSLVVQGPNQPQHF. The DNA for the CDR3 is TGTGCCAGCAGCTTAGTGGTGCAGGGTCCCAATCAGCCCCAGCATTTT.

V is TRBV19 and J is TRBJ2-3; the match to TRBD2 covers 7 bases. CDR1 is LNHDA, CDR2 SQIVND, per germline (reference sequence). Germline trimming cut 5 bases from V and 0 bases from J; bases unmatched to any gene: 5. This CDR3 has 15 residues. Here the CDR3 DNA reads TGTGCCAGTAGTCCAAGCGGGACTAGCACAGATACGCAGTATTTT. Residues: CASSPSGTSTDTQYF.

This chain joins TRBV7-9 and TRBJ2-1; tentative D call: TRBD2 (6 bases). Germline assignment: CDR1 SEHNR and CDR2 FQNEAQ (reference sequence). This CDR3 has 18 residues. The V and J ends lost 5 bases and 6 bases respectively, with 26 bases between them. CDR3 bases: TGTGCCAGCAGCCGCTGGGGGGTGGGGCAGTTCACGTCCAATGAGCAGTTCTTC. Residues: CASSRWGVGQFTSNEQFF.

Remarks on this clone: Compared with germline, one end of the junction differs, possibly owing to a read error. The CDR3 here is CASSLGYGQGSYEQYF. In nucleotides, the CDR3 is TGCGCCAGCAGCTTGGGGTACGGGCAGGGCTCCTACGAGCAATACTTC. V and J are TRBV5-1 and TRBJ2-7, with a tentative D call TRBD1 (5 bases). Germline V gene sequence: CDR1 SGHRS, CDR2 YFSETQ. CDR3 length: 16 residues.

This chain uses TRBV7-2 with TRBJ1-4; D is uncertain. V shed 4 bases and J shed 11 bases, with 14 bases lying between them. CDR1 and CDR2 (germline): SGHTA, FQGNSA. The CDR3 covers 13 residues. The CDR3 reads CASSSSLTGKLFF. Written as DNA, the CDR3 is TGTGCCAGCAGCTCATCTCTGACGGGGAAACTGTTTTTT.

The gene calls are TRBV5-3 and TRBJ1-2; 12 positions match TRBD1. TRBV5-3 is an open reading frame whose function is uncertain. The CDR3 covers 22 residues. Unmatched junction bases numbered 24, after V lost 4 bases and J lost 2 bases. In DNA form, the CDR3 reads TGTGCCAGAAGCGAAAAACCGGGACAGGGGGCTAGCGAACGACTTTTAAACTATGGCTACACCTTC. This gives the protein CARSEKPGQGASERLLNYGYTF.

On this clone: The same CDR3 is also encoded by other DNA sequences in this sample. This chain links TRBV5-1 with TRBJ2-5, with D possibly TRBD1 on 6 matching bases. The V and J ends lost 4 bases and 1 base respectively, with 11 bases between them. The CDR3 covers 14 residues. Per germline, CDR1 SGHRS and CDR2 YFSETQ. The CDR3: CASSPGTLQETQYF. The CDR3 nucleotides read TGCGCCAGCAGCCCCGGGACACTCCAAGAGACCCAGTACTTC.

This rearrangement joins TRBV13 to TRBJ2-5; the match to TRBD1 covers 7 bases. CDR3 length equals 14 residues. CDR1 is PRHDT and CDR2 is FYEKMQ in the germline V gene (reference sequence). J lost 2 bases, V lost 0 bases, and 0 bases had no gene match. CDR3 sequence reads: CASSLGRGQETQYF. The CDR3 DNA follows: TGTGCCAGCAGCTTAGGCAGGGGGCAAGAGACCCAGTACTTC. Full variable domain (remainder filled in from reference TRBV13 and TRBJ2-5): AAGVIQSPRHLIKEKRETATLKCYPIPRHDTVYWYQQGPGQDPQFLISFYEKMQSDKGSIPDRFSAQQFSDYHSELNMSSLELGDSALYFCASSLGRGQETQYFGPGTRLLVL.

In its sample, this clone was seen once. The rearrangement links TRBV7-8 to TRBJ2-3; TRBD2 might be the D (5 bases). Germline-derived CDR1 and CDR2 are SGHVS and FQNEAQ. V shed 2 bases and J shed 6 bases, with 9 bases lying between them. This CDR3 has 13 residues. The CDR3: CASSLSGWDTQYF. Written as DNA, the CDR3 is TGTGCCAGCAGCTTATCGGGATGGGATACGCAGTATTTT.

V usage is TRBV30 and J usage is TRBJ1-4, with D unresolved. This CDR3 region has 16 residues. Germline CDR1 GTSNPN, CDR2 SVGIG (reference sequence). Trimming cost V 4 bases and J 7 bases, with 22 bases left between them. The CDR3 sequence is CAWTAALGTGAEKLFF. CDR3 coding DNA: TGTGCCTGGACGGCTGCCTTGGGTACGGGAGCTGAAAAACTGTTTTTT.

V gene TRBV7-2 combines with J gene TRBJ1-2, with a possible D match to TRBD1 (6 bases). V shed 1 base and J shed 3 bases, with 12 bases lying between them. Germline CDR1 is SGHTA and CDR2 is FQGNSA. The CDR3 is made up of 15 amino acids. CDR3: CASSLVTRGDYGYTF. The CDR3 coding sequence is TGTGCCAGCAGCTTAGTTACCAGGGGCGACTATGGCTACACCTTC. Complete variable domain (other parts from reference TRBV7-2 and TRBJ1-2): GAGVSQSPSNKVTEKGKDVELRCDPISGHTALYWYRQSLGQGLEFLIYFQGNSAPDKSGLPSDRFSAERTGGSVSTLTIQRTQQEDSAVYLCASSLVTRGDYGYTFGSGTRLTVV.

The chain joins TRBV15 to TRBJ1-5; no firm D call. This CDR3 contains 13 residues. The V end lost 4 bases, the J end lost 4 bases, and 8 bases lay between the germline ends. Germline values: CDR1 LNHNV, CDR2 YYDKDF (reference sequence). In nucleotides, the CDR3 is TGTGCCACCAGCAAAGAACTAAATCAGCCCCAGCATTTT. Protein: CATSKELNQPQHF.

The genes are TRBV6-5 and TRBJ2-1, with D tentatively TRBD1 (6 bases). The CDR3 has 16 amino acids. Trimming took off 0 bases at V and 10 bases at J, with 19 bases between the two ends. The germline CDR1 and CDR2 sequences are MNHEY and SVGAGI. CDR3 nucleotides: TGTGCCAGCAGTTACTCGCCGCAGGGGCGGGTCCAAGAGCAGTTCTTC. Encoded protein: CASSYSPQGRVQEQFF.

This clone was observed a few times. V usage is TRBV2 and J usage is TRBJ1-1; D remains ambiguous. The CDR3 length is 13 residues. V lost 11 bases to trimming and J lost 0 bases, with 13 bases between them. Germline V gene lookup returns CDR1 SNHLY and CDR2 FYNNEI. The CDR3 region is CASGGEMNTEAFF. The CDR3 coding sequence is TGTGCCTCGGGCGGGGAAATGAACACTGAAGCTTTCTTT.

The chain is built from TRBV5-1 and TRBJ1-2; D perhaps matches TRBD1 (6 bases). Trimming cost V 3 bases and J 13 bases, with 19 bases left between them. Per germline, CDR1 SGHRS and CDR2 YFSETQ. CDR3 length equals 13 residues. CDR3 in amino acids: CASSSGLRDNFTF. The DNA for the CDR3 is TGCGCCAGCAGCTCGGGATTGCGGGACAATTTCACCTTC.

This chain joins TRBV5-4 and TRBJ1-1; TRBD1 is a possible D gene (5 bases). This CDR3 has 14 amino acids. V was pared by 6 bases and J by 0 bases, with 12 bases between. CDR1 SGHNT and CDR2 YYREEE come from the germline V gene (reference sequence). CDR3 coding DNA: TGTGCCAGCAAGACAGAAATTATGAACACTGAAGCTTTCTTT. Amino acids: CASKTEIMNTEAFF.

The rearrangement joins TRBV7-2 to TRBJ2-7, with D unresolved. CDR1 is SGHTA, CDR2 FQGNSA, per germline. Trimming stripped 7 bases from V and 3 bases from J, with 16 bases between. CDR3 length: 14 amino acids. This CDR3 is CASTRWGTDYEQYF. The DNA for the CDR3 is TGTGCCAGCACCCGATGGGGAACAGACTACGAGCAGTACTTC. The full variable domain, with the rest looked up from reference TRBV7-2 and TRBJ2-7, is GAGVSQSPSNKVTEKGKDVELRCDPISGHTALYWYRQSLGQGLEFLIYFQGNSAPDKSGLPSDRFSAERTGGSVSTLTIQRTQQEDSAVYLCASTRWGTDYEQYFGPGTRLTVT.

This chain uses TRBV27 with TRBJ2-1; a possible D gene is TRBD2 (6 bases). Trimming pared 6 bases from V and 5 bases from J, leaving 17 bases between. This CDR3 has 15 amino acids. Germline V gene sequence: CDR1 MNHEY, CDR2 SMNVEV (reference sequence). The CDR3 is CASRSRGLGNNEQFF. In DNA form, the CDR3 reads TGTGCCAGCAGATCGAGGGGACTTGGTAACAATGAGCAGTTCTTC.

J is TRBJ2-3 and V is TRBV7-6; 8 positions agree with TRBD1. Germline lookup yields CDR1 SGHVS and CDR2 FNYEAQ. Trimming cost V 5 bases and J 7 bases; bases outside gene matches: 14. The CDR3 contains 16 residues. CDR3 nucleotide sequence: TGTGCCAGCAGCCAGACAGGGGCCTACGAACCAAATACGCAGTATTTT. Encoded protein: CASSQTGAYEPNTQYF.

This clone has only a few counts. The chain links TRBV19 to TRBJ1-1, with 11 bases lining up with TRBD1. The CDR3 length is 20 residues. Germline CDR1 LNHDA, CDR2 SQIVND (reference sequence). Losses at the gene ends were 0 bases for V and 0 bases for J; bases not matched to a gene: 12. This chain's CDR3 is CASSIEPPWTGGIMNTEAFF. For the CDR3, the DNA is TGTGCCAGTAGTATAGAACCCCCCTGGACAGGGGGCATCATGAACACTGAAGCTTTCTTT. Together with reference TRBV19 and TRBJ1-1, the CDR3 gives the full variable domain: DGGITQSPKYLFRKEGQNVTLSCEQNLNHDAMYWYRQDPGQGLRLIYYSQIVNDFQKGDIAEGYSVSREKKESFPLTVTSAQKNPTAFYLCASSIEPPWTGGIMNTEAFFGQGTRLTVV.

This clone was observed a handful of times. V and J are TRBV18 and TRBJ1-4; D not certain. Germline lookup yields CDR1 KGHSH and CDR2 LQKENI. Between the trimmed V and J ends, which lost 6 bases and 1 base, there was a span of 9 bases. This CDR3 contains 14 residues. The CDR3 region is CASSLRQTNEKLFF. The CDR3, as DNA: TGTGCCAGCTCCCTCAGGCAAACTAATGAAAAACTGTTTTTT.